The T cell receptor (beta chain) described here comes from a study of cytomegalovirus exposure and HLA in healthy donors. The CDR3 length is 13 residues. V gave up 6 bases and J gave up 8 bases; unmatched junction bases: 4. Germline V gene data show CDR1 as SQVTM and CDR2 as ANQGSEA. The PCR had 60 Vbeta and 13 Jbeta primers. Sequencing was performed with immunoSEQ multiplex PCR; in TCRdb, only in-frame clones are kept and a portion is missing. The table records 170,000 or so clones, around 77% of them present only once. Findings of the study overall: In a later analysis, V- and J-gene trimming of beta chains associated with a DCLRE1C missense variant, replicated independently. HLA-A and HLA-B allele assignments for most subjects were reportedly predicted accurately using TCR beta sequences.

A note on this clone: The antigen is not known.

The genes are TRBV29-1 and TRBJ2-1, with 13 bases fitting TRBD2. Sequencing was done on a sample of PBMCs. This sequence originates from a man between 60 and 75 years old in good health and CMV-seronegative. The CDR3 DNA reads as TGCAGCGTCACTAGCGGGAGGGCCTATGAGCAGTTCTTC. It encodes CSVTSGRAYEQFF.